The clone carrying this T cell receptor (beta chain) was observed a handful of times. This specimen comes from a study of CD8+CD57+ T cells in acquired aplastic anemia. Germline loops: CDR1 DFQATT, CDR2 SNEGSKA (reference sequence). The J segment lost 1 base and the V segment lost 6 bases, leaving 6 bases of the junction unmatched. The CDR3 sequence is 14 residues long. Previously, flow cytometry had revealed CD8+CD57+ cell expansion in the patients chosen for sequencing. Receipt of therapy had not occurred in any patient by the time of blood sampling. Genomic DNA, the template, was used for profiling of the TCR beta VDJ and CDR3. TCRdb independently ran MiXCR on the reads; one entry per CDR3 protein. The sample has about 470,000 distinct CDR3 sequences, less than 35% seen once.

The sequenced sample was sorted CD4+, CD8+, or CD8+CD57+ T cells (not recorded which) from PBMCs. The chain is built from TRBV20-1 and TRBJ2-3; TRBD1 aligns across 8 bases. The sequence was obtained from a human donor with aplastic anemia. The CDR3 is CSAPGGAGTDTQYF. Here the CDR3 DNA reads TGCAGTGCACCAGGGGGCGCGGGCACAGATACGCAGTATTTT.